This T cell receptor beta chain was recovered during a study of T cell responses to AZD1222 COVID-19 vaccine (dated by TCRdb to 2020 to 2022). At the level of the whole study: Because spike-specific TCR depth and breadth did not differ between the two schedules, AZD1222 recipients who got a second dose at roughly 4 weeks were pooled with those who got a second dose at roughly 12 weeks. TCR sequencing covered more than 230 trial participants: 200 to 220 given two doses of AZD1222 and approximately 25 given two doses of MenACWY control vaccine. Trial participants were enrolled into age subgroups of 18-55, 56-69 and 70-plus years, which contained about 150, 27 and 61 TCR-sequenced participants, respectively. Broad study findings and their caveats: Conclusions about previously exposed vaccinees were limited because only a handful of AZD1222 recipients were SARS-CoV-2 seropositive at baseline. Most participants were white British and females outnumbered males, and the authors suggested that clonal diversity may have been underestimated. Because no samples from the day 14 peak response were available, repertoires could be characterized only after the peak T cell response. Spike-specific TCR breadth and depth rose significantly after two AZD1222 doses compared with day 0 and with MenACWY recipients. CD4 TCRs associated with the vaccine covered the entire spike protein, and the dominant responses were in regions 160-218 and 743-854. Reportedly, almost half of the unique spike-specific TCRs recognized epitopes lying outside the regions that are mutated in the B.1.351 and B.1.1.7 variants. The 56-69-year group was small, and its depth increase did not reach significance, likely because of low power.

A remark on this clone: Its antigen has not been determined. No base quality values were provided; no much bigger clone lies one nucleotide off.

The CDR3 regions of human TCRbeta chains were analyzed by immunosequencing. The paper's processing steps were these. TCRs in the repertoires were matched against a reference library of SARS-CoV-2-specific TCRs that had been generated with the MIRA antigen-specificity platform. Breadth meant the fraction of unique TCRs that were SARS-CoV-2-associated, whereas depth meant the fraction of total T cells that were SARS-CoV-2-associated. Using the MIRA data, every spike-specific TCR was mapped to the spike region that the TCR reacted to and assigned to either a CD4 or a CD8 class. Log10-transformed breadth and depth values were compared by one-way ANOVA with Sidak's multiple comparisons tests. In TCRdb, the immuneACCESS table is reduced to in-frame sequences with V and J assigned. These tables do not hold every clone; where another copy was compared, an unresolved V gene accounts for under half, and the others remain unexplained. V and J calls and clone size come straight from that table; D and trimming were deduced from the DNA. The sample table records about 140,000 clones; 90% of these occur just once. Together, the top ten hold about 3% of the sample.

The sample's time point label, in plain terms: baseline before first vaccination. Vaccinee samples came from UK trials COV001 and COV002, including a single-blind randomized controlled phase 2/3 trial of AZD1222 (ChAdOx1 nCoV-19) in healthy adults. Trial participant PBMC samples were collected at day 0 and day 28 after the second dose for TCRbeta chain sequencing. The germline V gene sets CDR1 to SGHRS and CDR2 to YFSETQ. The CDR3 runs 15 amino acids, cysteine and phenylalanine included. The CDR3 DNA has 45 bases and is translated from base 1. Trimming takes 0 bases from V and 6 bases from J, and the germline ends sit 13 bases apart.

The sequencing used peripheral blood, collected on day 0 of AZD1222 vaccination. In this chain, TRBV5-1 is recombined with TRBJ2-1; too little of a D gene remains to name it. This receptor was taken from an adult in good health. CDR3 reads: CASSLVPQASNEQFF. The DNA sequence is given as TGCGCCAGCAGCTTGGTTCCCCAGGCTAGCAATGAGCAGTTCTTC.